These T cell receptor beta chains were read from a single sample in a study of cytomegalovirus exposure and HLA in healthy donors. The table came from immunoSEQ multiplex PCR; TCRdb's copy has only in-frame clones and leaves some out. Among roughly 160,000 clones listed, roughly 80% were seen once. Sequenced sample: PBMCs. Receptors were obtained from a male donor in good health and CMV-seronegative. CDR3s include the opening cysteine and the closing phenylalanine or tryptophan. The order of the fields is clone size, D gene, J gene, V gene, CDR3 DNA, CDR3 protein. The D gene is left open where the match is weak. Clone size is given for some rows only: seen once, a few or many times, or a class if the clone is expanded.

abundance: .
d_gene: .
j_gene: TRBJ2-1
v_gene: TRBV2
CDR3nt: TGTGCCAGCAGCCAGGTTTCCTCCTACAATGAGCAGTTCTTC
CDR3aa: CASSQVSSYNEQFF

abundance: .
d_gene: TRBD1
j_gene: TRBJ1-2
v_gene: TRBV9
CDR3nt: TGTGCCAGCAGCGTACAGACAGGGCGCGACAACTATGGCTACACCTTC
CDR3aa: CASSVQTGRDNYGYTF

abundance: .
d_gene: .
j_gene: TRBJ2-7
v_gene: TRBV9
CDR3nt: TGTGCCAGCAGCGTAGGTCGGGAGTTGGACCTGGTCTACGAGCAGTACTTC
CDR3aa: CASSVGRELDLVYEQYF

abundance: .
d_gene: .
j_gene: TRBJ2-1
v_gene: TRBV6-5
CDR3nt: TGTGCCAGCAGTTACTTAACAGGGTATGAGCAGTTCTTC
CDR3aa: CASSYLTGYEQFF

abundance: .
d_gene: TRBD1
j_gene: TRBJ2-7
v_gene: TRBV11-2
CDR3nt: TGTGCCAGCAGTACCTGGCAGGGGGCGGTCGAGCAGTACTTC
CDR3aa: CASSTWQGAVEQYF

abundance: .
d_gene: TRBD1
j_gene: TRBJ1-4
v_gene: TRBV7-2
CDR3nt: TGTGCCAGCAGCTTAGACAGGGGGCTTGAAAAACTGTTTTTT
CDR3aa: CASSLDRGLEKLFF

abundance: .
d_gene: TRBD2
j_gene: TRBJ2-7
v_gene: TRBV10-2
CDR3nt: TGCGCCAGCAGTGAGAGGGCTAGCGGGGAGCAGTACTTC
CDR3aa: CASSERASGEQYF

abundance: .
d_gene: .
j_gene: TRBJ2-3
v_gene: TRBV7-9
CDR3nt: TGTGCCAGCAGCTTAGTTGTCCTCGGGGACACAGATACGCAGTATTTT
CDR3aa: CASSLVVLGDTDTQYF

abundance: .
d_gene: TRBD1
j_gene: TRBJ2-2
v_gene: TRBV5-1
CDR3nt: TGCGCCAGCAGCGCCACCACAGGGGAATACACCGGGGAGCTGTTTTTT
CDR3aa: CASSATTGEYTGELFF

abundance: .
d_gene: .
j_gene: TRBJ2-7
v_gene: TRBV18
CDR3nt: TGTGCCAGCTCACCAGCACCTACCTACGAGCAGTACTTC
CDR3aa: CASSPAPTYEQYF

abundance: few
d_gene: .
j_gene: TRBJ2-7
v_gene: TRBV7-9
CDR3nt: TGTGCCAGCAGCTTTGGTCTCAGCGAGCAGTACTTC
CDR3aa: CASSFGLSEQYF

abundance: .
d_gene: TRBD1
j_gene: TRBJ1-6
v_gene: TRBV5-8
CDR3nt: TGTGCCAGCAGCTTCCGAGACAGGGGGGATTCACCCCTCCACTTT
CDR3aa: CASSFRDRGDSPLHF

abundance: once
d_gene: .
j_gene: TRBJ1-1
v_gene: TRBV7-9
CDR3nt: TGTGCCAGCAGCTCGATGGACAGCCGGGGAGCTTTCTTT
CDR3aa: CASSSMDSRGAFF

abundance: .
d_gene: .
j_gene: TRBJ2-3
v_gene: TRBV6-5
CDR3nt: TGTGCCAGCAGACGATCCGGGGGCACAGATACGCAGTATTTT
CDR3aa: CASRRSGGTDTQYF

abundance: .
d_gene: .
j_gene: TRBJ2-7
v_gene: TRBV5-1
CDR3nt: TGCGCCAGCAGCCCCCCGGACAGTCCCTACGAGCAGTACTTC
CDR3aa: CASSPPDSPYEQYF

abundance: .
d_gene: .
j_gene: TRBJ1-1
v_gene: TRBV27
CDR3nt: TGTGCCAGCAGTCCCCCCGGGGGGTCGAACACTGAAGCTTTCTTT
CDR3aa: CASSPPGGSNTEAFF

abundance: .
d_gene: .
j_gene: TRBJ1-3
v_gene: TRBV30
CDR3nt: TGTGCCTGGAGTGGCCTGACACGGAAGGCTGGAAACACCATATATTTT
CDR3aa: CAWSGLTRKAGNTIYF

abundance: .
d_gene: .
j_gene: TRBJ1-4
v_gene: TRBV29-1
CDR3nt: TGCAGCGTGGGGCCAGGGACTAATGAAAAACTGTTTTTT
CDR3aa: CSVGPGTNEKLFF

abundance: .
d_gene: TRBD2
j_gene: TRBJ2-5
v_gene: TRBV4-1
CDR3nt: TGCGCCAGCAGCCGAACCGCGGGGGGCGTAGAGACCCAGTACTTC
CDR3aa: CASSRTAGGVETQYF

abundance: .
d_gene: TRBD1
j_gene: TRBJ1-5
v_gene: TRBV7-9
CDR3nt: TGTGCCAGCAGCGCCGGGACAGGGACCGTTTTTCAGCCCCAGCATTTT
CDR3aa: CASSAGTGTVFQPQHF

abundance: .
d_gene: TRBD1
j_gene: TRBJ2-7
v_gene: TRBV12-5
CDR3nt: TGTGCTAGTGGTTGGGACAGCTCCGAGCAGTACTTC
CDR3aa: CASGWDSSEQYF

abundance: few
d_gene: .
j_gene: TRBJ1-1
v_gene: TRBV2
CDR3nt: TGTGCCAGCAGGCGGGAAGCTAGCACTGAAGCTTTCTTT
CDR3aa: CASRREASTEAFF

abundance: few
d_gene: .
j_gene: TRBJ2-7
v_gene: TRBV5-4
CDR3nt: TGTGCCAGCAGCCCGGGGCAAGGGGGCTACGAGCAGTACTTC
CDR3aa: CASSPGQGGYEQYF

abundance: .
d_gene: TRBD1
j_gene: TRBJ1-5
v_gene: TRBV19
CDR3nt: TGTGCCAGTAGTATGGACGGCAGGGGGTGGAATCAGCCCCAGCATTTT
CDR3aa: CASSMDGRGWNQPQHF

abundance: .
d_gene: TRBD1
j_gene: TRBJ2-5
v_gene: TRBV27
CDR3nt: TGTGCCAGCAGTTTATTGGGGACAGGGCTGGAGACCCAGTACTTC
CDR3aa: CASSLLGTGLETQYF

abundance: .
d_gene: .
j_gene: TRBJ1-4
v_gene: TRBV6-1
CDR3nt: TGTGCCAGCAGTGAAGAGATAAATAGCGGAAAACTGTTTTTT
CDR3aa: CASSEEINSGKLFF

abundance: .
d_gene: .
j_gene: TRBJ2-5
v_gene: TRBV30
CDR3nt: TGTGCCTCAGCCCGGGACATTAAAGAGACCCAGTACTTC
CDR3aa: CASARDIKETQYF

abundance: .
d_gene: TRBD1
j_gene: TRBJ2-7
v_gene: TRBV5-1
CDR3nt: TGCGCCAGCAGCTTTGGGACAGTCAACTACGAGCAGTACTTC
CDR3aa: CASSFGTVNYEQYF

abundance: few
d_gene: TRBD2
j_gene: TRBJ2-5
v_gene: TRBV19
CDR3nt: TGTGCCAGTTCCCTAGGGGCTAGCGGGCTCCAAGAGACCCAGTACTTC
CDR3aa: CASSLGASGLQETQYF

abundance: few
d_gene: .
j_gene: TRBJ1-1
v_gene: TRBV29-1
CDR3nt: TGCAGCGTCTCAGGGCGATCGTACACTGAAGCTTTCTTT
CDR3aa: CSVSGRSYTEAFF

abundance: .
d_gene: TRBD1
j_gene: TRBJ2-6
v_gene: TRBV29-1
CDR3nt: TGCAGCGTTGAGGTAAATCAGGGGGCGTCCCCATCTGGGGCCAACGTCCTGACTTTC
CDR3aa: CSVEVNQGASPSGANVLTF

abundance: .
d_gene: TRBD1
j_gene: TRBJ1-2
v_gene: TRBV4-3
CDR3nt: TGCGCCAGCCGCCGACAGGGGGGTGGCTATGGCTACACCTTC
CDR3aa: CASRRQGGGYGYTF

abundance: few
d_gene: .
j_gene: TRBJ2-5
v_gene: TRBV30
CDR3nt: TGTGCCTGGAATCAGGCGGGCCCCGGGGAGACCCAGTACTTC
CDR3aa: CAWNQAGPGETQYF

abundance: .
d_gene: TRBD1
j_gene: TRBJ1-1
v_gene: TRBV7-2
CDR3nt: TGTGCCAGCAGCCCCGGACAGGGCTATTCTGAAGCTTTCTTT
CDR3aa: CASSPGQGYSEAFF

abundance: .
d_gene: .
j_gene: TRBJ1-3
v_gene: TRBV30
CDR3nt: TGTGCCTGGAGTTCGCGTGGAAACACCATATATTTT
CDR3aa: CAWSSRGNTIYF

abundance: .
d_gene: TRBD2
j_gene: TRBJ2-5
v_gene: TRBV5-1
CDR3nt: TGCGCCAGCAGCTTGGAGCTAGCGGGGGGGGACACCCAGTACTTC
CDR3aa: CASSLELAGGDTQYF

abundance: .
d_gene: .
j_gene: TRBJ1-5
v_gene: TRBV5-6
CDR3nt: TGTGCCAGCAGCGCCTCCAGGGTTTCGAGCAATCAGCCCCAGCATTTT
CDR3aa: CASSASRVSSNQPQHF

abundance: .
d_gene: .
j_gene: TRBJ2-1
v_gene: TRBV6-1
CDR3nt: TGTGCCAGCAGCCTAGCGACGAGCTCCTACAATGAGCAGTTCTTC
CDR3aa: CASSLATSSYNEQFF

abundance: .
d_gene: .
j_gene: TRBJ2-1
v_gene: TRBV7-2
CDR3nt: TGTGCCAGCAGCACTAGGGATGAGCAGTTCTTC
CDR3aa: CASSTRDEQFF

abundance: .
d_gene: TRBD2
j_gene: TRBJ2-7
v_gene: TRBV2
CDR3nt: TGTGCCAGCCTTAGTTACGCGGGGGCCTACGAGCAGTACTTC
CDR3aa: CASLSYAGAYEQYF

abundance: .
d_gene: .
j_gene: TRBJ1-3
v_gene: TRBV19
CDR3nt: TGTGCCAGTAGTATCATCGGAGCAGGAGGATCTGGAAACACCATATATTTT
CDR3aa: CASSIIGAGGSGNTIYF

abundance: .
d_gene: .
j_gene: TRBJ1-2
v_gene: TRBV19
CDR3nt: TGTGCCAGTAGTGTCGGGGTCATAGGGGGGGACCATGGCTACACCTTC
CDR3aa: CASSVGVIGGDHGYTF

abundance: .
d_gene: .
j_gene: TRBJ2-7
v_gene: TRBV6-1
CDR3nt: TGTGCCAGCAGTGAAACGGACTCCTACGGGCAGTACTTC
CDR3aa: CASSETDSYGQYF

abundance: .
d_gene: .
j_gene: TRBJ1-2
v_gene: TRBV6-6
CDR3nt: TGTGCCAGCAGTGACCCCTCGGGGGACCTCTATGGCTACACCTTC
CDR3aa: CASSDPSGDLYGYTF

abundance: few
d_gene: .
j_gene: TRBJ2-3
v_gene: TRBV27
CDR3nt: TGTGCCAGCAGCGGAGGGAGCACAGATACGCAGTATTTT
CDR3aa: CASSGGSTDTQYF